This T cell receptor beta chain was recorded in a study of shared clonotypes between healthy human individuals. Study overall: A couple of female and three male donors aged 18 to 49 were enrolled.

CD45RA-negative memory and CD45RA+ naive subsets were split from the CD4+ cells. Method: immunoSEQ multiplex PCR; TCRdb's copy keeps in-frame clones and lacks some. The sample comprises 2 million to 2.5 million clones, roughly 93% of which are singletons, and approximately 0.37% rests with the top ten. V was shortened by 5 bases and J by 1 base, with 11 bases between the two germline ends. Germline V gene lookup returns CDR1 SGHTA and CDR2 FQGNSA. The CDR3 spans 15 residues. The chain has TRBV7-2 and TRBJ2-2; D uncertain. The receptor was derived from a man aged 18 to 30 in good health. Some clones in this sample may be carry-over from other donors' samples. The sequenced material came from naive CD4+ T cells from PBMCs. Subset meaning: CD45RA+ positively selected. The CDR3 nucleotides are TGTGCCAGCAGCCCGGATGCACTGAACACCGGGGAGCTGTTTTTT. Protein product: CASSPDALNTGELFF.